The text below deals with one TCR beta chain. There are a few counts of this clone. It lacks a known antigen. No much larger clone is present one base from it, and per-base qualities are unavailable. CDR1 GTSNPN and CDR2 SVGIG are derived from the germline V gene (reference sequence). From the cysteine through the phenylalanine, the CDR3 covers 12 amino acids. Only CDR3 DNA is held: 36 bases, read in frame from base 1. V has 7 bases trimmed and J has 3 bases trimmed; junction bases matching no gene number 4. This sample is drawn from a study of beta chain features in type 1 diabetes (dated by TCRdb to 2017 to 2018). With regard to the full study: Patients and healthy donors did not differ in mean age, gender distribution, total cell number or subset yield. A total of roughly 110 million sorted cells were examined across all samples, and the number of cells per subset was strongly correlated with RNA yield. In the study, recently diagnosed type 1 diabetes patients and matched healthy donors were compared on the TCRB repertoires of their sorted circulating CD4+ T cell subsets. Regulatory and stem cell-like memory subsets were obtained from only 8 patients and about 8 healthy donors, while naive and central memory subsets were obtained from all 30 or so donors. General conclusions and limits of the study: PCR might favor shorter templates, but patient and control samples were amplified and corrected together, so any skew would affect both groups equally. Naive, central memory and regulatory TCRB repertoires appeared to be more alike among patients than among healthy donors. At VDJ recombination sites, type 1 diabetes patients had fewer insertions and more deleted nucleotides, which implies abnormalities in thymic rearrangement. A moderate but significant shortening of TCRB CDR3 length was observed in type 1 diabetes patients in all four CD4+ subsets. Sequencing cDNA rather than genomic DNA could over-represent highly expressing activated cells, although activation and CD3 levels did not differ between groups. HLA sub-analyses involved small numbers of individuals, so any influence of HLA type on TCRB rearrangement remained unresolved.

All of the isolated RNA was reverse transcribed with the High Capacity cDNA Reverse Transcription Kit, so expressed TCRB transcripts were sequenced. Naive, central memory and regulatory T cell samples underwent deep immunoSEQ sequencing, averaging around 3.6 million total reads per sample. Sorted cells were lysed in RLT buffer and RNA was extracted with DNase-treated RNeasy Micro or Mini kits, depending on cell number. To prevent cross-contamination, every cell subset was processed on its own, while patient and healthy donor samples were processed together. The immunoSEQ multiplex PCR was used to amplify TCRB sequences from cDNA, generating 87-bp fragments that spanned the CDR3 region. Sequencing of the amplicons was done on the Illumina HiSeq platform. Per the source publication's procedure: PCR bias was corrected computationally using synthetic template baselines, and reads within Hamming distance 2 were collapsed, with unmergeable singletons discarded. Reads were aligned to IMGT to assign V, D and J genes, CDR3 length, and insertions or deletions at six rearrangement sites. Within each subset, clonotype counts were normalized to sorted cell number, and only after that were true diversity and Gini coefficients computed with the tcR R package. Repertoire sharing was quantified using the overlap coefficient calculated on TCRB nucleotide sequences. Out-of-frame TCRB sequences from naive cells were analyzed to stand in for the pre-selection repertoire. TCRdb stores this immuneACCESS table with in-frame sequences only. Part of the clones is absent; in the studies checked, under half of the shortfall reflects unresolved V genes, and no reason is known for the rest. Clone size and V and J calls were adopted from that table, with D and trimming inferred from the DNA. Present in this sample are under 450,000 clones, approximately 15% of which were seen just once. Clones ranked in the top ten supply around 0.039% of the sample.

Each donor gave one peripheral blood draw, roughly 110 mL on average, collected into heparinised tubes. A BD FACSAria II was used to sort naive, central memory, regulatory and stem cell-like memory CD4+ T cells with a panel that included CD45RO, CCR7, CD25, CD127, CD95 and CD27. Every sorted population had a purity above 98%. PBMCs were isolated immediately by Lymphoprep density gradient centrifugation and stained directly without culture. Samples were stained and sorted in pairs, with one healthy donor and one patient per experiment, so that batch effects were minimized. The sequence links TRBV30 to TRBJ2-3, with 7 bases in between that match TRBD1. This clonotype was sampled from a man aged 25-45 years in good health. Sample: naive CD4+ T cells from blood. The meaning of the sample's cell subset or site label: true naive CD4+ T cells. The nucleotide sequence is given as TGTGCCTTCTACAGGGGTACAGATACGCAGTATTTT. Translation gives CAFYRGTDTQYF.